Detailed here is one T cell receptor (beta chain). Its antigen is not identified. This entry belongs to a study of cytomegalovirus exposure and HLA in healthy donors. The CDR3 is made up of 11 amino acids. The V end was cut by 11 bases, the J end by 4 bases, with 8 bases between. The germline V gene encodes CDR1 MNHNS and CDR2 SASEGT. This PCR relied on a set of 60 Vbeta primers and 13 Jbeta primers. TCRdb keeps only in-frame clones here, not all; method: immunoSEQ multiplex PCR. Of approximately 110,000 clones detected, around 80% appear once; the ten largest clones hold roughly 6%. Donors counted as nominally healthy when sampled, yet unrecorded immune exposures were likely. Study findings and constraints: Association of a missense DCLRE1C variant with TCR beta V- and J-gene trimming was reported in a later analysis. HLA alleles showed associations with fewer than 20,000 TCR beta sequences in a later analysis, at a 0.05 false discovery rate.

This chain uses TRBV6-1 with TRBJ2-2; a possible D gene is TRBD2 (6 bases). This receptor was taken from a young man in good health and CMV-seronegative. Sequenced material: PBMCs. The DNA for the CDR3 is TGTGCCTGCGGGGCCACCGGGGAGCTGTTTTTT. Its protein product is CACGATGELFF.